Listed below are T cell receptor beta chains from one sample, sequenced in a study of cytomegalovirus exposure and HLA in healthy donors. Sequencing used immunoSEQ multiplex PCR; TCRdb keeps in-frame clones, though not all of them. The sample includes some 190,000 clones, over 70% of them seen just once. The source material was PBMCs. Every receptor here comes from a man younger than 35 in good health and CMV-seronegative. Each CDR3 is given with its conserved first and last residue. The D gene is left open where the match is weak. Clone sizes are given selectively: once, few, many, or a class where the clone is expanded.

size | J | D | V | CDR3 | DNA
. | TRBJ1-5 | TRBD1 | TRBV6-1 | CASSGTGLISPQHF | TGTGCCAGCAGTGGGACAGGGCTAATCAGCCCCCAGCATTTT
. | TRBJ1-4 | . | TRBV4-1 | CASSQDQQGGTNEKLFF | TGCGCCAGCAGCCAAGATCAGCAGGGAGGTACTAATGAAAAACTGTTTTTT
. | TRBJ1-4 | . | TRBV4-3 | CASSQDRAATNEKLFF | TGCGCCAGCAGCCAAGACAGGGCAGCAACTAATGAAAAACTGTTTTTT
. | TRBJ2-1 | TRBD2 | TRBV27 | CASSWLAGPTQFF | TGTGCCAGCAGTTGGCTAGCGGGGCCGACTCAGTTCTTC
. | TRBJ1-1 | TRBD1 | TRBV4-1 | CASSRGTGVNTEAFF | TGCGCCAGCAGCCGCGGGACAGGGGTGAACACTGAAGCTTTCTTT
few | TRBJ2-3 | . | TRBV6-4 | CASSDGTMGTDTQYF | TGTGCCAGCAGTGACGGTACTATGGGCACAGATACGCAGTATTTT
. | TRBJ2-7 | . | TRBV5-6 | CASSAYGTGSSYEQYF | TGTGCCAGCAGCGCTTACGGGACTGGAAGCTCCTACGAGCAGTACTTC
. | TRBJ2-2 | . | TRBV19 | CASSTGGGGSGELFF | TGTGCCAGTAGTACTGGTGGAGGGGGCTCCGGGGAGCTGTTTTTT
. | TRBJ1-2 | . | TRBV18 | CASSPYVTEDYGYTF | TGTGCCAGCTCACCGTACGTAACAGAAGACTATGGCTACACCTTC
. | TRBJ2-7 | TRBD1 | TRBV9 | CASSSPGTGFHEQYF | TGTGCCAGCAGCTCGCCCGGGACAGGGTTCCACGAGCAGTACTTC
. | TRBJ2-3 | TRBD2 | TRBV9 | CASSVEAGGGGDTQYF | TGTGCCAGCAGCGTAGAGGCCGGGGGGGGTGGAGATACGCAGTATTTT
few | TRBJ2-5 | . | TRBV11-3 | CASSLDRQTGVRRETQYF | TGTGCCAGCAGCTTAGATCGTCAAACAGGTGTCCGCAGAGAGACCCAGTACTTC
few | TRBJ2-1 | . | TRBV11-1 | CASSPFSGEQFF | TGTGCCAGCAGCCCCTTTTCGGGTGAGCAGTTCTTC
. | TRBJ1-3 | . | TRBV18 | CASSQDSSSFDTIYF | TGTGCCAGCTCACAGGACAGCTCTTCTTTTGACACCATATATTTT
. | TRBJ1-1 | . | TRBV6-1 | CASSERTRSGGTEAFF | TGTGCCAGCAGTGAACGGACAAGATCGGGGGGGACTGAAGCTTTCTTT
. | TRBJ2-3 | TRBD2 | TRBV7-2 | CASSSPSGASTDTQYF | TGTGCCAGCAGCTCTCCCAGCGGGGCGAGCACAGATACGCAGTATTTT
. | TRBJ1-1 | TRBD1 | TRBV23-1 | CASRQGETEAFF | TGCGCCAGCAGACAGGGGGAAACTGAAGCTTTCTTT
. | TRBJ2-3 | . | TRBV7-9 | CASTPLSSRSTDTQYF | TGTGCCAGCACCCCCTTGAGTAGCCGTAGCACAGATACGCAGTATTTT
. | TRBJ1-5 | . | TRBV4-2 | CASSQDFTRDNQPQHF | TGTGCCAGCAGCCAAGACTTTACCCGGGACAATCAGCCCCAGCATTTT
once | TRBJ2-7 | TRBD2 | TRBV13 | CASSLGRTSGSYEQYF | TGTGCCAGCAGCTTAGGGAGGACTAGCGGCTCCTACGAGCAGTACTTC
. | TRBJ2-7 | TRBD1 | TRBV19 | CASSIRDRDYEQYF | TGTGCCAGTAGTATTCGGGACAGGGACTACGAGCAGTACTTC
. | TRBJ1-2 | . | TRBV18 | CASSSMVGYTF | TGTGCCAGCTCATCTATGGTAGGCTACACCTTC
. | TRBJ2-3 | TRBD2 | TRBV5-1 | CASRRGGQTDTQYF | TGCGCCAGCCGTCGCGGGGGGCAGACAGATACGCAGTATTTT
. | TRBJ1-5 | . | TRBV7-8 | CASSLLRIPGNQPQHF | TGTGCCAGCAGCCTTCTACGAATACCGGGCAATCAGCCCCAGCATTTT
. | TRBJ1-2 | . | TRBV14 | CASSQTVYGYTF | TGTGCCAGCAGCCAGACAGTGTATGGCTACACCTTC
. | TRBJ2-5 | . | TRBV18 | CASSGGETQYF | TGTGCCAGCTCAGGCGGGGAGACCCAGTACTTC
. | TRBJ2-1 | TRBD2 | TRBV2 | CASSGTSGGANEQFF | TGTGCCAGCAGTGGAACTAGCGGGGGGGCGAATGAGCAGTTCTTC
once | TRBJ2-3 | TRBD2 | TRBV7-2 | CASSLRGLAGGPDTQYF | TGTGCCAGCAGCTTACGGGGACTAGCGGGGGGGCCGGATACGCAGTATTTT
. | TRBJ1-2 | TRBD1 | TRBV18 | CASSPILTGGSGSILYGYTF | TGTGCCAGCTCACCTATTTTGACAGGGGGCTCGGGCTCGATCCTCTATGGCTACACCTTC
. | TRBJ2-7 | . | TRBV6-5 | CASSPTRGSYEQYF | TGTGCCAGCAGTCCTACCAGGGGTTCCTACGAGCAGTACTTC
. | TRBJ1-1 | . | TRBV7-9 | CASSLPRGNTEAFF | TGTGCCAGCAGCCTGCCAAGAGGGAACACTGAAGCTTTCTTT
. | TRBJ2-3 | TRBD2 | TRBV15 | CATSKQLAGVTPGTDTQYF | TGTGCCACCAGCAAGCAACTAGCGGGAGTGACTCCTGGCACAGATACGCAGTATTTT
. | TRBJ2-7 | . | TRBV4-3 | CASSQDFGLYEQYF | TGCGCCAGCAGCCAAGATTTCGGTCTCTACGAGCAGTACTTC
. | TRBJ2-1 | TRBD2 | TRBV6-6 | CASSFDFSGSYNEQFF | TGTGCCAGCAGTTTTGATTTTAGCGGGAGTTACAATGAGCAGTTCTTC
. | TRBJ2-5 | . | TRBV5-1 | CASSQVQGIGETQYF | TGCGCCAGCAGCCAAGTCCAGGGTATCGGTGAGACCCAGTACTTC
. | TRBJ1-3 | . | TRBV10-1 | CALPEVSGNTIYF | TGCGCCCTCCCTGAGGTCTCTGGAAACACCATATATTTT
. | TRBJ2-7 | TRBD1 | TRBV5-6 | CASSKTTGVEGEQYF | TGTGCCAGCAGCAAAACCACAGGGGTAGAAGGGGAGCAGTACTTC
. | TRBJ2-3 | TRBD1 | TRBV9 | CASSVDAGGRGDTQYF | TGTGCCAGCAGCGTAGATGCAGGGGGAAGGGGAGATACGCAGTATTTT
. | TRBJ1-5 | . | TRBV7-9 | CASSLGRADQPQHF | TGTGCCAGCAGCTTAGGCAGGGCGGATCAGCCCCAGCATTTT
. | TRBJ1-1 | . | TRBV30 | CAWSVLGDNLLTEAFF | TGTGCCTGGAGTGTCTTGGGGGACAACCTCCTCACTGAAGCTTTCTTT
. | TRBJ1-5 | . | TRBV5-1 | CASSLVGAENQPQHF | TGCGCCAGCAGCTTGGTTGGTGCAGAAAATCAGCCCCAGCATTTT
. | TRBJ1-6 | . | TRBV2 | CASRATGWGNSPLHF | TGTGCCAGCAGGGCTACAGGGTGGGGTAATTCACCCCTCCACTTT
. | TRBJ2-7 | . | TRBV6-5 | CASSTGKGEQYF | TGTGCCAGCAGTACCGGGAAGGGCGAGCAGTACTTC
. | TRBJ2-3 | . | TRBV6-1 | CASSTRGSDTQYF | TGTGCCAGCAGTACTCGGGGGTCGGATACGCAGTATTTT
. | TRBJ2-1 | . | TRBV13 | CASSPTRSQQFF | TGTGCCAGCAGCCCGACCCGTAGCCAGCAGTTCTTC
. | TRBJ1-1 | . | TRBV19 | CASRQKYNTEAFF | TGTGCCAGCCGACAGAAGTACAACACTGAAGCTTTCTTT
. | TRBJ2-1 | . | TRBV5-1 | CASPYSPEQFF | TGCGCCAGCCCGTACTCCCCAGAGCAGTTCTTC
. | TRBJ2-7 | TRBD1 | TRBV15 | CATSRERDSHPGGSYEQYF | TGTGCCACCAGCAGAGAAAGGGACAGCCATCCTGGGGGCTCCTACGAGCAGTACTTC
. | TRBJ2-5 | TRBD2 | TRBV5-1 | CASRPGSGGQETQYF | TGCGCCAGCCGACCTGGAAGCGGGGGACAAGAGACCCAGTACTTC
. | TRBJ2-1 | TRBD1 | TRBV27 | CASSFRTGISYNEQFF | TGTGCCAGCAGTTTTCGGACAGGGATATCCTACAATGAGCAGTTCTTC
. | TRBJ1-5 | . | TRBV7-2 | CASSLSIASNQPQHF | TGTGCCAGCAGCTTAAGTATAGCTAGCAATCAGCCCCAGCATTTT
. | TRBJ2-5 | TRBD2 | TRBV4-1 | CASSLLAGGRETQYF | TGCGCCAGCAGCCTCCTAGCGGGAGGCAGAGAGACCCAGTACTTC
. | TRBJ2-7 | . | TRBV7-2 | CASSFPGYEQYF | TGTGCCAGCAGCTTCCCAGGGTACGAGCAGTACTTC